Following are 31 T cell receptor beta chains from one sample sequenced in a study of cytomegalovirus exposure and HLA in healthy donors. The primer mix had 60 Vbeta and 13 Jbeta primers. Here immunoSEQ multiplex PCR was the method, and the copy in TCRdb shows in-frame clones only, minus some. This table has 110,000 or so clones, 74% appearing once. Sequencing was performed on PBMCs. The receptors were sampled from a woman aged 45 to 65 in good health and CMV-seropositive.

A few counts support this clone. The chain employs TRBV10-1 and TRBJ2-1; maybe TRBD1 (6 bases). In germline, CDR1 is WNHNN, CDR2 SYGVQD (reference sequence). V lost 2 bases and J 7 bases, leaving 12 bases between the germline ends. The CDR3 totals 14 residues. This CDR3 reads CASSEGTGTNEQFF. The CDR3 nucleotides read TGCGCCAGCAGTGAGGGAACAGGGACGAATGAGCAGTTCTTC.

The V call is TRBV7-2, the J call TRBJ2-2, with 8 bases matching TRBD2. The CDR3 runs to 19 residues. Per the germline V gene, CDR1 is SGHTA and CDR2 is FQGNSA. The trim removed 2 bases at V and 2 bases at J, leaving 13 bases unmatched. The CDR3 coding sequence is TGTGCCAGCAGCTTATCCGTAATCTGGGCGGGAGGAAACACCGGGGAGCTGTTTTTT. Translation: CASSLSVIWAGGNTGELFF.

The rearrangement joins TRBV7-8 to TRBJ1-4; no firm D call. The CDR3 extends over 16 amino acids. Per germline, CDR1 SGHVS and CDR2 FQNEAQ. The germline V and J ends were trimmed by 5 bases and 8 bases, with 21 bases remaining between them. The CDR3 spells CASSLGSSEEEEKLFF. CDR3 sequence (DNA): TGTGCCAGCAGCCTAGGCTCATCGGAAGAGGAGGAAAAACTGTTTTTT.

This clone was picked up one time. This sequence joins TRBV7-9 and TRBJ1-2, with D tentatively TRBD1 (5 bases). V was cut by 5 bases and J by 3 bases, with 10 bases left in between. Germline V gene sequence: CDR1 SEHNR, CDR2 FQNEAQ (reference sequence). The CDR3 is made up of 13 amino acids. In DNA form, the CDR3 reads TGTGCCAGCAGCCCCGACAGCTACTATGGCTACACCTTC. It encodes CASSPDSYYGYTF.

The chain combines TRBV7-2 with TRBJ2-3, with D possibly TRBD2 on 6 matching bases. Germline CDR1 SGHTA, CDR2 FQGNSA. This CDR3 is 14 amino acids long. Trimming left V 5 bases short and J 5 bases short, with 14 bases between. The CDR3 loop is CASSRDHSGDTQYF. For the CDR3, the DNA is TGTGCCAGCAGCCGGGATCATAGCGGAGATACGCAGTATTTT.

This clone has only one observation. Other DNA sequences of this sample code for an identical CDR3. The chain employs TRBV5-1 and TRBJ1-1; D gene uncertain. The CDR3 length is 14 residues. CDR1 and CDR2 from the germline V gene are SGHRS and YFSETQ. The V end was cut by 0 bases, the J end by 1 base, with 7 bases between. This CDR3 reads CASSLETGNTEAFF. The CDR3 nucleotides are TGCGCCAGCAGCTTGGAAACGGGGAACACTGAAGCTTTCTTT.

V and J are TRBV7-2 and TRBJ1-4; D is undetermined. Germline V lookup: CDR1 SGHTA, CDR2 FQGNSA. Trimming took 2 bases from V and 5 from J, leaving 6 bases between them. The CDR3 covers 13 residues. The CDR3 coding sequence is TGTGCCAGCAGCTTAACAGTAAATGAAAAACTGTTTTTT. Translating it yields CASSLTVNEKLFF.

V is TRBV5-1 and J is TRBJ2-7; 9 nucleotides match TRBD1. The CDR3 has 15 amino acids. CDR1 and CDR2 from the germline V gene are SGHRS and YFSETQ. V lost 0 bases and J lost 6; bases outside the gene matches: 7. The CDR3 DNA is TGCGCCAGCAGCTTGGATGGGACAGGGTTACGCGAGCAGTACTTC. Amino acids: CASSLDGTGLREQYF. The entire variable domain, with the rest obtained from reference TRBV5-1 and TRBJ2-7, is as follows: KAGVTQTPRYLIKTRGQQVTLSCSPISGHRSVSWYQQTPGQGLQFLFEYFSETQRNKGNFPGRFSGRQFSNSRSEMNVSTLELGDSALYLCASSLDGTGLREQYFGPGTRLTVT.

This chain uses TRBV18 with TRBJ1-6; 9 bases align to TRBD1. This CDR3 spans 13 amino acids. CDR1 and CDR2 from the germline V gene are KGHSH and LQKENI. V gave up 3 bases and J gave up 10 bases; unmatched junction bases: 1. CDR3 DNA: TGTGCCAGCTCACCGGACAGGGGCTCACCCCTCCACTTT. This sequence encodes CASSPDRGSPLHF.

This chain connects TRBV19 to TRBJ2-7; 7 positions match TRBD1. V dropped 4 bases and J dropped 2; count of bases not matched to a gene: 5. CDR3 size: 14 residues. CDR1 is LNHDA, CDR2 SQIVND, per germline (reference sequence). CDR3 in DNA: TGTGCCAGTAGTAATAGGGACAGAGCCTACGAGCAGTACTTC. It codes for CASSNRDRAYEQYF.

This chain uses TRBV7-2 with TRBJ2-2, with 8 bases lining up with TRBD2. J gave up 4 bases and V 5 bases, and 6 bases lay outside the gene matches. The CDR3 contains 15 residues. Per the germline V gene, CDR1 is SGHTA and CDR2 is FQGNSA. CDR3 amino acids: CASSPSGSGTGELFF. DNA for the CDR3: TGTGCCAGCAGCCCAAGCGGGAGTGGCACCGGGGAGCTGTTTTTT.

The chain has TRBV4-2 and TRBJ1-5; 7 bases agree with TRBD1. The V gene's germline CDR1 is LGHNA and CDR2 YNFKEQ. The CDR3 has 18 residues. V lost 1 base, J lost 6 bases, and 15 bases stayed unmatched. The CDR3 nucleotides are TGTGCCAGCAGCCAAGTGAACGAAACAGGGGTAATTTGTCAGCCCCAGCATTTT. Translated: CASSQVNETGVICQPQHF.

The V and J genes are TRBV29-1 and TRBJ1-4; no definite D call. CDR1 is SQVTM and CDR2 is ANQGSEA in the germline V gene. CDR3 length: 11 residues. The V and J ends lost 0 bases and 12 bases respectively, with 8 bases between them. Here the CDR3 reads CSVEEGRQLFF. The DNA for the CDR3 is TGCAGCGTTGAAGAAGGGAGGCAACTGTTTTTT.

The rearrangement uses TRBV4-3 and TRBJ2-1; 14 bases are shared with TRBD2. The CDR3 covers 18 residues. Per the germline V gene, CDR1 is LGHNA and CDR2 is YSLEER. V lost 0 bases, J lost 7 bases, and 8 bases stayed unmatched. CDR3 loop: CASSQESSGLAGGNEQFF. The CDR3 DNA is TGCGCCAGCAGCCAAGAATCTTCTGGACTAGCGGGGGGAAATGAGCAGTTCTTC.

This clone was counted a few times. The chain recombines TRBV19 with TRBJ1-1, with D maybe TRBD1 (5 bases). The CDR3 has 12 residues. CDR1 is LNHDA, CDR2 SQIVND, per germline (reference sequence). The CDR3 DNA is TGTGGATCCACAAACGGGGGCACTGAAGCTTTCTTT. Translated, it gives CGSTNGGTEAFF.

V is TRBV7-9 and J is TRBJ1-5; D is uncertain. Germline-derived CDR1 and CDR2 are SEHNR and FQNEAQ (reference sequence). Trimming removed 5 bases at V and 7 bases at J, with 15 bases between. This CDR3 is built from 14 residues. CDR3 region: CASSQNAGGQPQHF. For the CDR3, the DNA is TGTGCCAGCAGCCAAAATGCGGGCGGGCAGCCCCAGCATTTT.

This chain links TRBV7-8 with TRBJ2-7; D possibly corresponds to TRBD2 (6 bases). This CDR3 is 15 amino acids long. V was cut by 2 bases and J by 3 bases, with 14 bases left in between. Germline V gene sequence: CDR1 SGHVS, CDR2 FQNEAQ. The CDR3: CASSLSSRGDYEQYF. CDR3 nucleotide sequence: TGTGCCAGCAGCTTAAGCAGTCGCGGGGACTACGAGCAGTACTTC.

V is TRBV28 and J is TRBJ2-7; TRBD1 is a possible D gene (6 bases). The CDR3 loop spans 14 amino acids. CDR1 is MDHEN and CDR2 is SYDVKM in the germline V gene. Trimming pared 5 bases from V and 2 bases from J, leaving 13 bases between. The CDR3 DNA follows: TGTGCCAGCAGTAGTCAGGACAGCGCCTACGAGCAGTACTTC. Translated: CASSSQDSAYEQYF. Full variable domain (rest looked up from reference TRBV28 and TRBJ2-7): DVKVTQSSRYLVKRTGEKVFLECVQDMDHENMFWYRQDPGLGLRLIYFSYDVKMKEKGDIPEGYSVSREKKERFSLILESASTNQTSMYLCASSSQDSAYEQYFGPGTRLTVT.

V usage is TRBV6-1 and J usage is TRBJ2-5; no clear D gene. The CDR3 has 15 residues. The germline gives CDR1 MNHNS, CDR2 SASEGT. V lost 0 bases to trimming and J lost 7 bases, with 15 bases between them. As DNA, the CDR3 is TGTGCCAGCAGTGAAGCGTGGCTGGCTGTTGGGACCCAGTACTTC. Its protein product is CASSEAWLAVGTQYF.

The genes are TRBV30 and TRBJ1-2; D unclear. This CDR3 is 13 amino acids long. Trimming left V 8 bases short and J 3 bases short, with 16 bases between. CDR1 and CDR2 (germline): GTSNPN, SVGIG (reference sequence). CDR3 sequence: CAGPRLDYYGYTF. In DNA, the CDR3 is TGTGCCGGTCCTCGTTTGGACTACTATGGCTACACCTTC. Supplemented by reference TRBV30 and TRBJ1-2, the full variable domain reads SQTIHQWPATLVQPVGSPLSLECTVEGTSNPNLYWYRQAAGRGLQLLFYSVGIGQISSEVPQNLSASRPQDRQFILSSKKLLLSDSGFYLCAGPRLDYYGYTFGSGTRLTVV.

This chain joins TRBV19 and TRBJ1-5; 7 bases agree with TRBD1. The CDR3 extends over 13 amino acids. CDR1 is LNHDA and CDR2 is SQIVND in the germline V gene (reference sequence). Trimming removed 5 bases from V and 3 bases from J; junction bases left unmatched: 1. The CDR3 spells CASSGQVNQPQHF. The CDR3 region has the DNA TGTGCCAGTAGTGGACAGGTCAATCAGCCCCAGCATTTT.

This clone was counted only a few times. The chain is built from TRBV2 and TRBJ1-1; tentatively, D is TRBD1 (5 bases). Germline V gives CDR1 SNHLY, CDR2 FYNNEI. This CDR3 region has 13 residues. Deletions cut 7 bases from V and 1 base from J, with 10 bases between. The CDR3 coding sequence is TGTGCCAGCACGGGACTTACGAACACTGAAGCTTTCTTT. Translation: CASTGLTNTEAFF.

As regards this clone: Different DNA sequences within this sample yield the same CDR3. CDR3 sequence: CASSLGQGNTEAFF. The CDR3 bases are TGTGCCAGCAGCCTAGGACAGGGCAACACTGAAGCTTTCTTT. The chain is built from TRBV7-3 and TRBJ1-1; 8 nucleotides line up with TRBD1. V trimming: 5 bases; J trimming: 2 bases; junction bases outside the gene matches: 4. Germline V gene sequence: CDR1 SGHTA, CDR2 FQGTGA. The CDR3 has 14 residues. Combining the CDR3 with reference TRBV7-3 and TRBJ1-1 gives the whole variable domain GAGVSQTPSNKVTEKGKYVELRCDPISGHTALYWYRQSLGQGPEFLIYFQGTGAADDSGLPNDRFFAVRPEGSVSTLKIQRTERGDSAVYLCASSLGQGNTEAFFGQGTRLTVV.

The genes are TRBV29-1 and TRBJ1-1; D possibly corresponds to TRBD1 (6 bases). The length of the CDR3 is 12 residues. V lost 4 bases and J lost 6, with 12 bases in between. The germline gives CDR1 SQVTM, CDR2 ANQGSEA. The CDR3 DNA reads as TGCAGCGTTGTAGGGACAAGTCCTGAAGCTTTCTTT. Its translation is CSVVGTSPEAFF.

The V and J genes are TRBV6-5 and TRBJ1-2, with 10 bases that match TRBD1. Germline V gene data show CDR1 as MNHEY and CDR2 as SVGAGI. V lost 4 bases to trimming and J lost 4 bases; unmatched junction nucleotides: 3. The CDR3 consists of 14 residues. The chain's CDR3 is CASSSDRGLYGYTF. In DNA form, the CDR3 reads TGTGCCAGCAGTTCCGACAGGGGGCTCTATGGCTACACCTTC.

CDR3: CASRKGLAGGIYEQYF. CDR3 nucleotides: TGTGCCAGCAGGAAGGGACTAGCGGGAGGAATCTACGAGCAGTACTTC. The chain joins TRBV28 to TRBJ2-7; 15 bases are shared with TRBD2. CDR3 length equals 16 residues. The J segment lost 3 bases and the V segment lost 6 bases, leaving 6 bases of the junction unmatched. Germline V gene data show CDR1 as MDHEN and CDR2 as SYDVKM.

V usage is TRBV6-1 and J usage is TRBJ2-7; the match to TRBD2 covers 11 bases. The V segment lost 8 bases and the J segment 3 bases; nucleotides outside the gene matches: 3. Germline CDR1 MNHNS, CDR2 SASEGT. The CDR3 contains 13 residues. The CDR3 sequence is CASGTSGIYEQYF. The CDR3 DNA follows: TGTGCCAGCGGGACTAGCGGTATCTACGAGCAGTACTTC.

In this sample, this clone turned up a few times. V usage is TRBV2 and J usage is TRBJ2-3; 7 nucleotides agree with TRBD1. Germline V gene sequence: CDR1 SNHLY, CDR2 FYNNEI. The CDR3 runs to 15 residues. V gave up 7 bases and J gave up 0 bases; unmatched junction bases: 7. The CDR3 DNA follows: TGTGCCAGCACCGACAGGGAAACTAGCACAGATACGCAGTATTTT. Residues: CASTDRETSTDTQYF.

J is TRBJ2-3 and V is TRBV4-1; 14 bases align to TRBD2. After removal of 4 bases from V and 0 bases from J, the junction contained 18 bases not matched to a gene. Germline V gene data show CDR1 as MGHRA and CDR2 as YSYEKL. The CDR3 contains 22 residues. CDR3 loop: CASSLILLRGTSGGASTDTQYF. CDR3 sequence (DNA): TGCGCCAGCAGCCTCATACTATTACGAGGGACTAGCGGGGGAGCTAGCACAGATACGCAGTATTTT.

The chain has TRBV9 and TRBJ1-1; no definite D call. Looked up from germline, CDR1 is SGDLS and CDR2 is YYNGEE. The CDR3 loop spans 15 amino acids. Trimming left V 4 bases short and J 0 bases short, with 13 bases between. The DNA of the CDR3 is TGTGCCAGCAGCCCCCCACGGTTCCTGAACACTGAAGCTTTCTTT. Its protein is CASSPPRFLNTEAFF.

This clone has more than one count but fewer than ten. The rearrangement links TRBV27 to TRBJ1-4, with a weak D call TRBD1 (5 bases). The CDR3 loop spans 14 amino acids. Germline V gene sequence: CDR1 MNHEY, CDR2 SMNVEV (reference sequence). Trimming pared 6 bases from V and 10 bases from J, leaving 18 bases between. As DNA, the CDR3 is TGTGCCAGCAGCTCCGACCGGGGGGGTACAAAACTGTTTTTT. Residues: CASSSDRGGTKLFF.